This T cell receptor (beta chain) derives from a study of blood T cell repertoires in COVID-19. Germline loops: CDR1 GTSNPN, CDR2 SVGIG (reference sequence). The CDR3 contains 12 residues. Losses at the gene ends were 4 bases for V and 0 bases for J; bases not matched to a gene: 0. The repertoire was sequenced with immunoSEQ multiplex PCR; TCRdb's copy has only in-frame clones and lacks some. The repertoire holds more than 85,000 clones, with 70% to 80% as singletons. The J gene is TRBJ2-7, the V gene TRBV30, with 7 bases matching TRBD2. The sequence came from a man aged 65 to 85 with acute or convalescent COVID-19. The material sequenced was peripheral blood. CDR3 sequence: CAWTSGSYEQYF. In DNA form, the CDR3 reads TGTGCCTGGACTAGCGGCTCCTACGAGCAGTACTTC.